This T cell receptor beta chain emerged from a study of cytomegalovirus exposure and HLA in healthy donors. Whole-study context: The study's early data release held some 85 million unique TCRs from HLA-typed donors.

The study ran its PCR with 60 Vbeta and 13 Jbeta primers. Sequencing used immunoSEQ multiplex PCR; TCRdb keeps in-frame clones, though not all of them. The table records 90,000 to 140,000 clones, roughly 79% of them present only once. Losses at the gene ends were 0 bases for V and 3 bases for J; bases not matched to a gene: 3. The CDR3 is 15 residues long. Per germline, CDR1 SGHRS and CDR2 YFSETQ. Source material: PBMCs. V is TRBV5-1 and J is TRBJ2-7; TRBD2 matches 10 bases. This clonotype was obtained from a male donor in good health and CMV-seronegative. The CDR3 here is CASSLAASGGYEQYF. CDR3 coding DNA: TGCGCCAGCAGCTTGGCGGCTAGCGGGGGCTACGAGCAGTACTTC.